The sequence of this TCR beta chain was determined in a study of Ad26.COV2.S vaccination and SARS-CoV-2 variants. Findings and limits, study-wide: A substantial breadth of spike-specific CD8+ and CD4+ T cell responses after vaccination has been reported.

Here immunoSEQ multiplex PCR was the method, and the copy in TCRdb shows in-frame clones only, minus some. Among hundreds of thousands of clones listed, 90% were seen once. About this clone itself: Its antigen is undetermined.

Treatment noted: 19 received Ad26.COV2.S at low or high dose, single or two shots; several received placebo; per-sample allocation not given. Day 63 following the first vaccine or placebo injection was when the samples were taken. Wuhan-strain spike was delivered by a replication-incompetent Ad26 vector. Germline CDR1 and CDR2: SQVTM and ANQGSEA. This CDR3 has 15 amino acids. V lost 7 bases, J lost 7 bases, and 22 bases lay in between. The gene calls are TRBV29-1 and TRBJ1-4; a possible D gene is TRBD1 (5 bases). The sequencing used peripheral blood, collected in a trial of Ad26.COV2.S vaccine versus placebo. The clonotype comes from a person aged 18-65 years who received the Ad26.COV2.S COVID-19 vaccine or a placebo. For the CDR3, the DNA is TGCAGCGCCACGTCAGGGCTCGGTATGCGTGAAAAACTGTTTTTT. It specifies CSATSGLGMREKLFF. The whole variable domain, remainder taken from reference TRBV29-1 and TRBJ1-4, is SAVISQKPSRDICQRGTSLTIQCQVDSQVTMMFWYRQQPGQSLTLIATANQGSEATYESGFVIDKFPISRPNLTFSTLTVSNMSPEDSSIYLCSATSGLGMREKLFFGSGTQLSVL.